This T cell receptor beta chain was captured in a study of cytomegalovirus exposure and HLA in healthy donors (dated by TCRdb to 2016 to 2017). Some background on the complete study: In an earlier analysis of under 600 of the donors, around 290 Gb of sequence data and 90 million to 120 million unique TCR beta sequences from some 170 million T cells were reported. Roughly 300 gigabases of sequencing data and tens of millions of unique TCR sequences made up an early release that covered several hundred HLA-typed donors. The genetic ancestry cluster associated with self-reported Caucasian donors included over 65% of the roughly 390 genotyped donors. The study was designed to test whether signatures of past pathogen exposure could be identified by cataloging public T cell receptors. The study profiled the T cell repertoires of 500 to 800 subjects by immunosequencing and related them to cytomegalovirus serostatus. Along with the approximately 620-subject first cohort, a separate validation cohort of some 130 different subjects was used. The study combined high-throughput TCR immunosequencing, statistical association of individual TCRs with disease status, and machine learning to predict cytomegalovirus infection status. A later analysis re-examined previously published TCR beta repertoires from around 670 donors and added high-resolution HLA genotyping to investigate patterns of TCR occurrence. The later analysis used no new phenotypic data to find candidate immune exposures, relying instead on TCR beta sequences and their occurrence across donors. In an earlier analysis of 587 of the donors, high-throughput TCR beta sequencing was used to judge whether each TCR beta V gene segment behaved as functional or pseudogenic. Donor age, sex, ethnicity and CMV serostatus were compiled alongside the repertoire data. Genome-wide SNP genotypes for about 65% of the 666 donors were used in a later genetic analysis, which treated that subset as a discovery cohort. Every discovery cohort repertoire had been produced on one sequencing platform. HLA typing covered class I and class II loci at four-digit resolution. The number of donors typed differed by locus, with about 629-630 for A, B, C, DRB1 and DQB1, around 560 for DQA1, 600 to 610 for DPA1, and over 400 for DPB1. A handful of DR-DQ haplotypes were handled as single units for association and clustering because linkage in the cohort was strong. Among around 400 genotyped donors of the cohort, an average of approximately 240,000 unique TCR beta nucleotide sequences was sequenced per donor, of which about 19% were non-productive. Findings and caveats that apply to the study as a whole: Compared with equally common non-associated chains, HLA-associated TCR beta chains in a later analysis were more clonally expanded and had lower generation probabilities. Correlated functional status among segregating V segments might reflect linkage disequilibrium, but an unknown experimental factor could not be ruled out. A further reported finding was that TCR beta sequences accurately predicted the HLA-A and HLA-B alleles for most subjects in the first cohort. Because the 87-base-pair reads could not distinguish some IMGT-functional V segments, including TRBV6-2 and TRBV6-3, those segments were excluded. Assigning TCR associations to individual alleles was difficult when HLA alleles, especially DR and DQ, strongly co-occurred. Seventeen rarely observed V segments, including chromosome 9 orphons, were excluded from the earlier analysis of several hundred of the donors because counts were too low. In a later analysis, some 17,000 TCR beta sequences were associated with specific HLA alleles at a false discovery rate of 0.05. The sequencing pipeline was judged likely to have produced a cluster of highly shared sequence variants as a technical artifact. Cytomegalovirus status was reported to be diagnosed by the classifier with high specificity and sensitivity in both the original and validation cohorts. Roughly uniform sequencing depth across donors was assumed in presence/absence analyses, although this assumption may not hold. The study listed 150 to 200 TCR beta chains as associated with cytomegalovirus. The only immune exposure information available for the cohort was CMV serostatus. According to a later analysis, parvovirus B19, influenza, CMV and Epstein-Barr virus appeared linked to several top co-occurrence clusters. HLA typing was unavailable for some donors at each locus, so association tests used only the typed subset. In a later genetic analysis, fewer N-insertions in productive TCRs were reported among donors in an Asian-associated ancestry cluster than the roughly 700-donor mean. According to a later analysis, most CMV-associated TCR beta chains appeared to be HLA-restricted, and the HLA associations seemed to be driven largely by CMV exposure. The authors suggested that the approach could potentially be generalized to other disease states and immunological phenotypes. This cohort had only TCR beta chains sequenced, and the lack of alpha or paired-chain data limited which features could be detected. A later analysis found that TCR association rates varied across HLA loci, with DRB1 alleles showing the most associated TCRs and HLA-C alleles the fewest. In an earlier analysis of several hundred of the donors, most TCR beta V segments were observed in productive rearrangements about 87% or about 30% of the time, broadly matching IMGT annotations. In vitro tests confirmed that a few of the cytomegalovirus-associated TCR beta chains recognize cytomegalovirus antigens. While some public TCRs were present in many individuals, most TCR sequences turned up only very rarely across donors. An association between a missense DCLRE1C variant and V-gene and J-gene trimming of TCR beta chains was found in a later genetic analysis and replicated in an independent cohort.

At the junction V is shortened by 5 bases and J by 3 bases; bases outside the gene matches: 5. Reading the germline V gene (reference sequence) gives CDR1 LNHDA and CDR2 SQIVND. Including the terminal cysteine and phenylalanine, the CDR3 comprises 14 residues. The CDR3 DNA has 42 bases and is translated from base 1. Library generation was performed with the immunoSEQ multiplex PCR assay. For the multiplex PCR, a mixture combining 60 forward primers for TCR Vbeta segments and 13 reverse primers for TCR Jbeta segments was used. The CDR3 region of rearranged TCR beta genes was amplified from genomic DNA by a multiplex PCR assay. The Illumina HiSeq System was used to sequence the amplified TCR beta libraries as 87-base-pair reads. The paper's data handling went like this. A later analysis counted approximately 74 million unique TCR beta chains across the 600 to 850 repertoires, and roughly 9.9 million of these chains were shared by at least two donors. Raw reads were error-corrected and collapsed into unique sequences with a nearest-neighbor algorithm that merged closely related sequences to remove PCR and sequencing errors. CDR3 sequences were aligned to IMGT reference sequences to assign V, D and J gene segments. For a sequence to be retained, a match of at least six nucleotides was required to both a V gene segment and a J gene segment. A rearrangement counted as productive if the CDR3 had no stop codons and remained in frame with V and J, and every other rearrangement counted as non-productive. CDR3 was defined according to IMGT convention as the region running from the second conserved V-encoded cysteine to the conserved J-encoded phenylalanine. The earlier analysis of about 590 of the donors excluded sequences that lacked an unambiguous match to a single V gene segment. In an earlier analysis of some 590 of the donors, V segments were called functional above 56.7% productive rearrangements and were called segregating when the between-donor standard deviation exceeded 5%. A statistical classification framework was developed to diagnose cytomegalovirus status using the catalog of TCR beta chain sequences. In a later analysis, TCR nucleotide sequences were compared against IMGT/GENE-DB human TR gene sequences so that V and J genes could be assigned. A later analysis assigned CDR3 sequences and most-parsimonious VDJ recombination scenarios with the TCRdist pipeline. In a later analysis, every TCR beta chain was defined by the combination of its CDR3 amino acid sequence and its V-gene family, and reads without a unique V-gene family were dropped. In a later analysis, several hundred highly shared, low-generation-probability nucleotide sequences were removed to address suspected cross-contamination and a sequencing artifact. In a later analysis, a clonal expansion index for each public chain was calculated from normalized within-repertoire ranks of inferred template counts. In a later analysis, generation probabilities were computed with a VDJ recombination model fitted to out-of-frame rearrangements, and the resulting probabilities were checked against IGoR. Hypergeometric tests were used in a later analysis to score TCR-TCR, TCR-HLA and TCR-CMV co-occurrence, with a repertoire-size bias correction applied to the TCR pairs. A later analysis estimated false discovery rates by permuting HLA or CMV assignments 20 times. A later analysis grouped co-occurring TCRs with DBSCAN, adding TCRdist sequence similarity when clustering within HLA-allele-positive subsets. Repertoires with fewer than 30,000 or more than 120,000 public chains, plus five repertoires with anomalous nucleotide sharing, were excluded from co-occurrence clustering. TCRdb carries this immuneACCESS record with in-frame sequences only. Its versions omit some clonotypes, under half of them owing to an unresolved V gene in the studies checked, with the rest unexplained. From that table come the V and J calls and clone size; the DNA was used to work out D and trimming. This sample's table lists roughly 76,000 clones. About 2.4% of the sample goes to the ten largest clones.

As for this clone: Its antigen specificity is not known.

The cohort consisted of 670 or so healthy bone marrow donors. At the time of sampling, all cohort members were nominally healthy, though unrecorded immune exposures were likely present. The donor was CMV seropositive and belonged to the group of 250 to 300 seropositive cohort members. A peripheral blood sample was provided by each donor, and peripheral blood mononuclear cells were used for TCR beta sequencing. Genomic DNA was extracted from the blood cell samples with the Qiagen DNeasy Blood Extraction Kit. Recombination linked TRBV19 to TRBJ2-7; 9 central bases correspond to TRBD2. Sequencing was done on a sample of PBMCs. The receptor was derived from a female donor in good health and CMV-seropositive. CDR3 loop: CASSPREGYYEQYF. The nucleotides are TGTGCCAGTAGTCCGCGGGAGGGATACTACGAGCAGTACTTC.